This T cell receptor (beta chain) comes out of a study of molecular identifiers for immune sequencing clone quantification. It was from 20,000 to 1,000,000 sorted cells, with 10%, 30% or 50% RNA, that naive CD8 libraries came. Based on a CD8+CD4-CCR7+CD45RA+ profile, naive CD8 T cells were sorted. This clonotype was detected many times. Its antigen remains unidentified. General observations from the study: Clones above 20 RNA copies held over 99% of effector molecules, under 1% in naive cells. Reports indicate spiked Jurkat TCR RNA from one cell could be found among about a million naive cells.

The germline V gene encodes CDR1 SQVTM and CDR2 ANQGSEA. The CDR3 loop spans 14 amino acids. The ends were cut back, 2 bases at V and 7 bases at J, with 17 bases in the middle. Using its own MiXCR run on the PCR reads, TCRdb lists one record per CDR3 protein. The table shows about 100,000 distinct CDR3 sequences, with approximately 40% occurring only once. The chain joins TRBV29-1 to TRBJ2-5, with D perhaps matching TRBD1 (6 bases). This receptor was identified in a human donor in good health. Some libraries in this study had Jurkat cell RNA spiked in. The sequenced sample was naive CD8+ T cells from blood, with Jurkat cell RNA spiked in. Subset reported: FACS-sorted CD8+CD4-CCR7+CD45RA+ naive T cells. CDR3 protein: CSVERGGSSPTQYF. The DNA for the CDR3 is TGCAGCGTTGAACGTGGGGGCTCCTCCCCGACCCAGTACTTC. Full variable domain (remainder filled in from reference TRBV29-1 and TRBJ2-5): SAVISQKPSRDICQRGTSLTIQCQVDSQVTMMFWYRQQPGQSLTLIATANQGSEATYESGFVIDKFPISRPNLTFSTLTVSNMSPEDSSIYLCSVERGGSSPTQYFGPGTRLLVL.